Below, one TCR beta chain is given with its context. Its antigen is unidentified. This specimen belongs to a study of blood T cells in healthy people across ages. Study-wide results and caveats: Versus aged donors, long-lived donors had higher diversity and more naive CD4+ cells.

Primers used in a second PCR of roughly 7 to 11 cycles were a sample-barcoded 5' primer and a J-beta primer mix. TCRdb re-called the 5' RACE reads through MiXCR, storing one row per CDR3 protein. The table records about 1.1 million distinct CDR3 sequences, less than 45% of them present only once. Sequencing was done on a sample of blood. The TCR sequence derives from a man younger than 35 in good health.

The CDR3 region is CASSYPGTGGADGYTF. For the CDR3, the DNA is TGTGCCAGCAGCTACCCCGGGACAGGGGGCGCAGATGGCTACACCTTC. The chain links TRBV12-3 or TRBV12-4 to TRBJ1-2; 12 bases agree with TRBD1. This CDR3 spans 16 amino acids. The J segment lost 6 bases and the V segment lost 6 bases, leaving 11 bases of the junction unmatched.